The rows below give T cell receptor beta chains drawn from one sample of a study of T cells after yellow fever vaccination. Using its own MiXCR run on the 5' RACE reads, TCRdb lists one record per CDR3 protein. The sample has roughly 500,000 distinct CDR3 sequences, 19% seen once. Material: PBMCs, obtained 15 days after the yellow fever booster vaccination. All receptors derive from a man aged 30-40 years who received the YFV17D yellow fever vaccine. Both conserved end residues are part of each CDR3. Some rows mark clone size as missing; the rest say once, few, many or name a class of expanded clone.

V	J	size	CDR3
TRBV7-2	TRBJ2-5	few	CASSLPGSYQETQYF
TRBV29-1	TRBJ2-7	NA	CSVRQGHYEQYF
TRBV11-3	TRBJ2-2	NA	CASSLVGRSGELFF
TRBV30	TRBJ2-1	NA	CAWSKQAGAEQFF
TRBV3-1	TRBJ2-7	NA	CASSHTGTSRYEQYF
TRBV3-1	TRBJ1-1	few	CASRAQDRTEAFF
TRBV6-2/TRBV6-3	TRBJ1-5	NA	CASSHLPGNQPQHF
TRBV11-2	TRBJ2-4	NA	CASSPGTSGSRGRYF
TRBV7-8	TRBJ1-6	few	CASSSTGTGIRNSPLHF
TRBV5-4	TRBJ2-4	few	CASSLGPAGIQYF
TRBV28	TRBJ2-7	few	CASSFQTSGNYEQYF
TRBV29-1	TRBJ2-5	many	CSVDLGAGETQYF
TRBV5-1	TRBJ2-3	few	CASSLVDSTDTQYF
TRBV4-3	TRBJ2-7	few	CASSQDKTPSFEQYF
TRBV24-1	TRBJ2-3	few	CATSDPTTLTDTQYF
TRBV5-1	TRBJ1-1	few	CASSSQGIPEAFF
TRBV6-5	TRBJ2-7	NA	CASSSTSGRDVNEQYF
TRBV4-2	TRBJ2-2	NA	CASSRRDTGELFF